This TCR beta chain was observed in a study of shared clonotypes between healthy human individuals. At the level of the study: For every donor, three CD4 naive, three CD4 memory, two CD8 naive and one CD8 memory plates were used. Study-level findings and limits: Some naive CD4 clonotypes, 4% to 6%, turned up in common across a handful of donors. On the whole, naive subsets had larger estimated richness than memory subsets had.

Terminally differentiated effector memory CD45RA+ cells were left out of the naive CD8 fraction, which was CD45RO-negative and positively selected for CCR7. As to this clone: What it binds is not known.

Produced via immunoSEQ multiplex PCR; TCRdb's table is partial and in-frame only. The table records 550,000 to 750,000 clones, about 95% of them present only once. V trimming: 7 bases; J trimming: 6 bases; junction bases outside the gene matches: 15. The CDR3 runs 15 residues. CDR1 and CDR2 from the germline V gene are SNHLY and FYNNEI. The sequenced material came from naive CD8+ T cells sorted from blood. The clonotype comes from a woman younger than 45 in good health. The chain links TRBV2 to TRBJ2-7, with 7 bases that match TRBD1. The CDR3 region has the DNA TGTGCCAGCACCAACGGGGACAGATCCTTCGGCGAGCAGTACTTC. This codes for CASTNGDRSFGEQYF.